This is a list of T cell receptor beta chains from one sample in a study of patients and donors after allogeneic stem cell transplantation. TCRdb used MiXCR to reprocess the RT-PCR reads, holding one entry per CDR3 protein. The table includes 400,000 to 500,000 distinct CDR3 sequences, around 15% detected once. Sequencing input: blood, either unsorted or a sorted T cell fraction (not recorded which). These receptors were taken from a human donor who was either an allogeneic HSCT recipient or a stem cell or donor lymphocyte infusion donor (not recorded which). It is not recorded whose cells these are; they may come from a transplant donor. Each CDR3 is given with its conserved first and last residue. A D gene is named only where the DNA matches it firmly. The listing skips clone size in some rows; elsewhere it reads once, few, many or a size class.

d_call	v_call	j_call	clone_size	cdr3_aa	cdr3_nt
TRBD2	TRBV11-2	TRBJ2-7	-	CASSPGLAGIPNLYEQYF	TGTGCCAGCAGCCCGGGACTAGCGGGAATCCCGAATTTATACGAGCAGTACTTC
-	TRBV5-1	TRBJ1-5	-	CASSLGDTTNQPQHF	TGCGCCAGCAGCTTGGGGGACACAACCAATCAGCCCCAGCATTTT
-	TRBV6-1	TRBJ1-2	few	CASSPWWGDSYGYTF	TGTGCCAGCAGCCCCTGGTGGGGGGATAGCTATGGCTACACCTTC
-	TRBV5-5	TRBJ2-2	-	CASSLVSTTGELFF	TGTGCCAGCAGCTTGGTATCAACCACCGGGGAGCTGTTTTTT
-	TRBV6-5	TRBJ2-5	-	CASSYSAVMETQYF	TGTGCCAGCAGTTACTCGGCGGTCATGGAGACCCAGTACTTC
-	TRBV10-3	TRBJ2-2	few	CAMKGAGELFF	TGTGCCATGAAGGGGGCCGGGGAGCTGTTTTTT
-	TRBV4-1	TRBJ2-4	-	CASSRLPQTLAKNIQYF	TGCGCCAGCAGCCGCCTACCCCAGACCCTAGCCAAAAACATTCAGTACTTC
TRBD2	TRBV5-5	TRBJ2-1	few	CASSLASGRAGEQFF	TGTGCCAGCAGCTTGGCTAGCGGGAGGGCCGGTGAGCAGTTCTTC
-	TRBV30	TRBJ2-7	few	CAWGKSYEQYF	TGTGCCTGGGGCAAGTCCTACGAGCAGTACTTC
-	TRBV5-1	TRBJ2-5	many	CASSLERGGETQYF	TGCGCCAGCAGCTTGGAGAGGGGGGGAGAGACCCAGTACTTC
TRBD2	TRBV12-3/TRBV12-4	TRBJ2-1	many	CASSPSPTGLAASYNEQFF	TGTGCCAGCAGTCCTAGCCCCACAGGACTAGCGGCCTCCTACAATGAGCAGTTCTTC
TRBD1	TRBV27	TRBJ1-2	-	CASSGPTGVGYGYTF	TGTGCCAGCAGTGGCCCGACAGGGGTTGGCTATGGCTACACCTTC
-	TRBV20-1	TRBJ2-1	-	CSARLGTPSYNGQFF	TGCAGTGCTAGACTAGGGACTCCATCCTACAATGGGCAGTTCTTC
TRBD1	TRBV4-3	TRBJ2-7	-	CASSQEATGTGAYEQYF	TGCGCCAGCAGCCAAGAGGCGACCGGGACAGGGGCCTACGAGCAGTACTTC
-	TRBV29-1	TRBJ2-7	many	CSVLSPGLFSYEQYF	TGCAGCGTTCTTTCGCCGGGACTCTTCTCCTACGAGCAGTACTTC
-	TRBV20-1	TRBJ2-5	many	CSASHREETQYF	TGCAGTGCTAGTCACAGGGAAGAGACCCAGTACTTC
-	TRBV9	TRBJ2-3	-	CASSQFDGSTDTQYF	TGTGCCAGCAGCCAATTCGACGGCTCCACAGATACGCAGTATTTT
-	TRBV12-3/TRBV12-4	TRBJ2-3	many	CASSSAKTLDTQYF	TGTGCCAGCAGTTCCGCCAAAACGTTAGATACGCAGTATTTT
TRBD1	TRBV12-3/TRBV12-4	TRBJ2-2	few	CASSPDRVSSGELFF	TGTGCCAGCAGTCCGGACAGGGTCAGTAGCGGGGAGCTGTTTTTT
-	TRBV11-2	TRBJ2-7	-	CASSLRVSGEQYF	TGTGCCAGCAGCCTCAGGGTTTCGGGCGAGCAGTACTTC
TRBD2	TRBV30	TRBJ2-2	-	CAWKALAGRTGELFF	TGTGCCTGGAAGGCTCTAGCGGGTCGGACCGGGGAGCTGTTTTTT
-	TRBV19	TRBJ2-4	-	CASMPVAKNIQYF	TGTGCCAGTATGCCTGTTGCCAAAAACATTCAGTACTTC
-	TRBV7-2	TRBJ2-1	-	CASSLYLIPNEQFF	TGTGCCAGCAGCTTATATCTAATCCCCAATGAGCAGTTCTTC
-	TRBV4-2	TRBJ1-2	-	CASSQGVVGGGYTF	TGTGCCAGCAGCCAAGGCGTGGTCGGAGGTGGCTACACCTTC
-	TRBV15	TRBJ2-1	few	CATSRDQVRIYNEQFF	TGTGCCACCAGCAGAGATCAGGTCCGGATCTACAATGAGCAGTTCTTC
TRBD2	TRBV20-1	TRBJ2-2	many	CSARTSGRSTGELFF	TGCAGTGCGCGGACTAGCGGGAGAAGCACCGGGGAGCTGTTTTTT
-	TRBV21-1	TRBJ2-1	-	CACTCGRDCYNEQFF	TGTGCCTGCACGTGTGGGCGGGATTGCTACAATGAGCAGTTCTTC
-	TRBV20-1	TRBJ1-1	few	CSARDPGRNTEAFF	TGCAGTGCTAGAGATCCAGGGCGGAACACTGAAGCTTTCTTT
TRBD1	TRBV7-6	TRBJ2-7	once	CASSPLPRDRGEQYF	TGTGCCAGCAGCCCACTGCCCCGGGACAGGGGCGAGCAGTACTTC
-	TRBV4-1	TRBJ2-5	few	CASSQLKGETQYF	TGCGCCAGCAGCCAACTAAAGGGGGAGACCCAGTACTTC
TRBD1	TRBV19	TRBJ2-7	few	CASSTLGTGTVF	TGTGCCAGTAGTACCCTCGGGACAGGGACTGTTTTC
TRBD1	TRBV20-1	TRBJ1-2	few	CSARGVGTGVNYGYTF	TGCAGTGCTAGAGGGGTAGGGACAGGGGTTAACTATGGCTACACCTTC
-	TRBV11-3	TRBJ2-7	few	CASSLDQTREQYF	TGTGCCAGCAGCTTAGATCAAACCCGCGAGCAGTACTTC
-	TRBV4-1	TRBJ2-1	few	CASSQAKPGPGAYNEQFF	TGCGCCAGCAGCCAAGCGAAACCCGGGCCAGGGGCTTACAATGAGCAGTTCTTC
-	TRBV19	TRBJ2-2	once	CASSNSPNTGELFF	TGTGCCAGTAGTAATTCGCCTAACACCGGGGAGCTGTTTTTT
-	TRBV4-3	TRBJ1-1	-	CASRAVVGNTEAFF	TGCGCCAGCCGTGCGGTGGTCGGGAACACTGAAGCTTTCTTT
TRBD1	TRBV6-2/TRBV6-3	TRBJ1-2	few	CASSLLPGGIYGYTF	TGTGCCAGCAGTCTTCTTCCAGGGGGCATTTATGGCTACACCTTC
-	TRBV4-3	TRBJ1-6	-	CASSQDKSSYNSPLHF	TGCGCCAGCAGCCAAGATAAAAGCTCCTATAATTCACCCCTCCACTTT
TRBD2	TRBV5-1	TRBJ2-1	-	CASSPGLAWNEQFF	TGCGCCAGCAGCCCGGGACTAGCATGGAATGAGCAGTTCTTC
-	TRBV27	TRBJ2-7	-	CASSPLHFLNSYEQYF	TGTGCCAGCAGTCCGCTGCATTTTCTTAACTCCTACGAGCAGTACTTC
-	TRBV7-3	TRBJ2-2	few	CASRRQNTGELFF	TGTGCCAGCAGAAGACAGAACACCGGGGAGCTGTTTTTT